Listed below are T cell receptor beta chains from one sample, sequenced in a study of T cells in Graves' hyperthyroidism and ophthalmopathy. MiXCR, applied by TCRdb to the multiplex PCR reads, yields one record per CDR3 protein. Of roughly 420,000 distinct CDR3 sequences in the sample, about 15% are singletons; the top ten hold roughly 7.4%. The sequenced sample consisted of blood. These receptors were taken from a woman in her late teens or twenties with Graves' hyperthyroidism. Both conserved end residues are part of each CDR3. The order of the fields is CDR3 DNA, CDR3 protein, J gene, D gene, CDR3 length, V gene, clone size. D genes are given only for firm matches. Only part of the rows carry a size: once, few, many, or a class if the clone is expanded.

TGTGCCAGCAGCGTAGTGGCGTCTAGCGGAAATGAGCAGTTCTTC CASSVVASSGNEQFF TRBJ2-1 TRBD2 15 TRBV9 few
TGTGCCAGCAGTTACTCGGAGGGGGCATTGGGAAACATTCAGTACTTC CASSYSEGALGNIQYF TRBJ2-4 - 16 TRBV6-5 many
TGTGCCAGCAGCCCCGTCGGCCACTACGAGCAGTACTTC CASSPVGHYEQYF TRBJ2-7 - 13 TRBV3-1 many
TGTGCCAGCTCACAAGACAGGGGGGGGTCCTACGAGCAGTACTTC CASSQDRGGSYEQYF TRBJ2-7 TRBD1 15 TRBV18 many
TGTGCCAGCAGGGAAAGTCGGGACTCCCTGGAAGCCGGGGAGCTGTTTTTT CASRESRDSLEAGELFF TRBJ2-2 - 17 TRBV6-1 many
TGTGCCAGCAGCCGTAGCGGGAGGGCCCGGGAGCAGTTCTTC CASSRSGRAREQFF TRBJ2-1 TRBD2 14 TRBV28 -
TGTGCCAGCAGCCCCGCAGGGTACCACGAGCAGTACTTC CASSPAGYHEQYF TRBJ2-7 - 13 TRBV28 -
TGTGCCAGCAGTTCTAGCGGGGGTCCCAAAAACATTCAGTACTTC CASSSSGGPKNIQYF TRBJ2-4 TRBD2 15 TRBV2 many
TGCAGTGCTAGTGGAGGAATCAGGATGAACACTGAAGCTTTCTTT CSASGGIRMNTEAFF TRBJ1-1 - 15 TRBV20-1 few
TGTGCCAGCAGCCAGGGAAGGAGCTCTGGAAACACCATATATTTT CASSQGRSSGNTIYF TRBJ1-3 - 15 TRBV3-1 many
TGTGCCAGCTCTCGGACAGATCCAAACTATGGCTACACCTTC CASSRTDPNYGYTF TRBJ1-2 - 14 TRBV18 many
TGTGCCTGGAGTCCGGACCCTTCTCAGCCCCAGCATTTT CAWSPDPSQPQHF TRBJ1-5 - 13 TRBV30 many
TGTGCCAGCAGTTTTCCCAGGGGTGACACTGAAGCTTTCTTT CASSFPRGDTEAFF TRBJ1-1 - 14 TRBV12-3/TRBV12-4 many
TGTGCCAGCACTCTTAGACTTCCGTCGGGGGAGCAGTACTTC CASTLRLPSGEQYF TRBJ2-7 - 14 TRBV12-3/TRBV12-4 many
TGTGCCATCAGTGAGTCGAGTCAGCCCCAGCATTTT CAISESSQPQHF TRBJ1-5 - 12 TRBV10-3 few
TGTGCCAGCAGCTTAGTGGCTAGCCCGTACAATGAGCAGTTCTTC CASSLVASPYNEQFF TRBJ2-1 - 15 TRBV11-3 -
TGTGCCTGGAGTGGACAGAGGGCGTGGGAGCAGTACTTC CAWSGQRAWEQYF TRBJ2-7 - 13 TRBV30 -
TGCAGCGTTGGGGGGGAGGGCCAGCCCCAGCATTTT CSVGGEGQPQHF TRBJ1-5 - 12 TRBV29-1 few
TGCGCCAGCATCCTAGCGGGGGGGCCAGGTGAGCAGTTCTTC CASILAGGPGEQFF TRBJ2-1 TRBD2 14 TRBV10-2 few
TGTGCCAGCAGCTTACCGACTAGGGGCGAGCAGTACTTC CASSLPTRGEQYF TRBJ2-7 - 13 TRBV5-6 -
TGTGCCAGCAGCTTAAGGGACCGGGTGGTCCTTCTCGCCTACGAGCAGTACTTC CASSLRDRVVLLAYEQYF TRBJ2-7 - 18 TRBV7-8 many
TGCAGTGCCCTACTGAGAACAGATACGCAGTATTTT CSALLRTDTQYF TRBJ2-3 - 12 TRBV20-1 many
TGCAGCGTTGTGGTGAAGCCCGCGGATACGCAGTATTTT CSVVVKPADTQYF TRBJ2-3 - 13 TRBV29-1 few
TGTGCCAGCAGCCAATTGGGGGGCACTGAAGCTTTCTTT CASSQLGGTEAFF TRBJ1-1 - 13 TRBV3-1 many
TGTGCCAGCAGTTTTGGAGACGGTCTCCGGGACAGGGAATTGGAAGAGACCCAGTACTTC CASSFGDGLRDRELEETQYF TRBJ2-5 TRBD1 20 TRBV28 few
TGTGCCAGCAGTATCACAGGGCGCGCTAACTATGGCTACACCTTC CASSITGRANYGYTF TRBJ1-2 - 15 TRBV12-3/TRBV12-4 many
TGTGCCAGCAGCTTCCCACTAGCGGGGGCCCACAATGAGCAGTTCTTC CASSFPLAGAHNEQFF TRBJ2-1 TRBD2 16 TRBV5-5 -
TGCGCCAGCAGTGAACTAGCGGGAATGGGGAATGAGCAGTTCTTC CASSELAGMGNEQFF TRBJ2-1 TRBD2 15 TRBV10-1 few
TGTGCCAGCAGTGGGTGGGGGGGTGGCTACACCTTC CASSGWGGGYTF TRBJ1-2 - 12 TRBV6-1 -
TGCAGTGCGAGGAGGCTAGCGGGAGAGGGTGAGCAGTTCTTC CSARRLAGEGEQFF TRBJ2-1 TRBD2 14 TRBV20-1 many
TGTGCCAGCAGCTTAGCGGGACAGGGTCAAGAGACCCAGTACTTC CASSLAGQGQETQYF TRBJ2-5 TRBD1 15 TRBV7-9 few
TGTGCCAGCAGTCGTGCAGCCCAAACCTACGAGCAGTACTTC CASSRAAQTYEQYF TRBJ2-7 - 14 TRBV12-3/TRBV12-4 many
TGTGCCAGTAGTGGAGGCAGGTTCTACGAGCAGTACTTC CASSGGRFYEQYF TRBJ2-7 - 13 TRBV19 many
TGCGCCAGCAGCTTGGAGGACAGCTACACAGATACGCAGTATTTT CASSLEDSYTDTQYF TRBJ2-3 - 15 TRBV5-1 few
TGCAGTGCTTACAAGACGGAGAGCTCCTACGAGCAGTACTTC CSAYKTESSYEQYF TRBJ2-7 - 14 TRBV20-1 many
TGTGCCAGCAGTCCATACCTCACAGATACGCAGTATTTT CASSPYLTDTQYF TRBJ2-3 - 13 TRBV27 many
TGTGCCAGCAGCCGCGGGACAGGGGTTTCCTATGGCTACACCTTC CASSRGTGVSYGYTF TRBJ1-2 TRBD1 15 TRBV2 -
TGTGCCAGCACCCCGACCGCCAAAAACATTCAGTACTTC CASTPTAKNIQYF TRBJ2-4 - 13 TRBV12-3/TRBV12-4 many
TGCAGTGCTCGGTTTACTAGCGGGAGGGATACGCAGTATTTT CSARFTSGRDTQYF TRBJ2-3 TRBD2 14 TRBV20-1 many
TGTGCCAGCAGTGTCGGGGATAATCAGCCCCAGCATTTT CASSVGDNQPQHF TRBJ1-5 - 13 TRBV6-1 many
TGTGCCAGCAGCTTAGACGAGGGATACCAGCCCCAGCATTTT CASSLDEGYQPQHF TRBJ1-5 - 14 TRBV7-2 -
TGTGCCAGCAGCTTCGGACTTGACACAGATACGCAGTATTTT CASSFGLDTDTQYF TRBJ2-3 - 14 TRBV5-8 many
TGTGCCAGCAGCGCCCGACGTGGACGACTAGCGAACACCGGGGAGCTGTTTTTT CASSARRGRLANTGELFF TRBJ2-2 - 18 TRBV9 -
TGTGCCAGCAACTCGGGGGGCGTAGGCGGAAACACCATATATTTT CASNSGGVGGNTIYF TRBJ1-3 - 15 TRBV28 -
TGTGCCAGCAGTTTATGGGATTCCGGGGAGCTGTTTTTT CASSLWDSGELFF TRBJ2-2 - 13 TRBV12-3/TRBV12-4 -
TGTGCCATCAGTGAGAGGCACCTAGAGACCCAGTACTTC CAISERHLETQYF TRBJ2-5 - 13 TRBV10-3 few
TGTGCCAGCTCACCAGGGGCGGCCGACTCACCCCTCCACTTT CASSPGAADSPLHF TRBJ1-6 - 14 TRBV18 few
TGTGCCAGCAGCGGGACTAGCGGGGGGACAGGGGGAATTCAGCCCCAGCATTTT CASSGTSGGTGGIQPQHF TRBJ1-5 TRBD1 18 TRBV6-1 -
TGTGCTAGTGGGGGGGAGAGACCGCTAGCCAAAAACATTCAGTACTTC CASGGERPLAKNIQYF TRBJ2-4 - 16 TRBV12-5 many
TGTGCCAGCAGTTTGGCGGGACATATGAACACTGAAGCTTTCTTT CASSLAGHMNTEAFF TRBJ1-1 - 15 TRBV28 -
TGTGCCAGCTCACTGGACGGGAAGGTCTATGGCTACACCTTC CASSLDGKVYGYTF TRBJ1-2 - 14 TRBV18 many